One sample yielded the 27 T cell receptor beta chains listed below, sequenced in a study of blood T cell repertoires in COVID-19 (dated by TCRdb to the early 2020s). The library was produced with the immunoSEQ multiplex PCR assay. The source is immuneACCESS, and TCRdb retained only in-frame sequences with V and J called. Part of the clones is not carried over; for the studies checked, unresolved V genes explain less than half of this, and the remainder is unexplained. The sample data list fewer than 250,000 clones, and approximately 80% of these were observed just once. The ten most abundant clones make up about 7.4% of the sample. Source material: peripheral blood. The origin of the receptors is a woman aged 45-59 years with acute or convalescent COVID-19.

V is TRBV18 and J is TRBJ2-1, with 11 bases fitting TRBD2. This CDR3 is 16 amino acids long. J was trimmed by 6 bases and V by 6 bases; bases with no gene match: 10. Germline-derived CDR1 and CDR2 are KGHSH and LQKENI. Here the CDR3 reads CASSQAVAGGRNEQFF. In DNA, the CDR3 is TGTGCCAGCTCGCAGGCCGTAGCGGGAGGGCGCAATGAGCAGTTCTTC.

The CDR3 DNA follows: TGTGCCAGCAGTTATGACAGGGATGGCCTTAGTGAGCAGTTCTTC. Its translation is CASSYDRDGLSEQFF. This chain links TRBV6-2 or TRBV6-3 with TRBJ2-1; 7 nucleotides align to TRBD1. Germline trimming cut 3 bases from V and 9 bases from J; bases unmatched to any gene: 11. The germline V gene has CDR1 MNHEY and CDR2 SVGEGT. The CDR3 runs 15 residues.

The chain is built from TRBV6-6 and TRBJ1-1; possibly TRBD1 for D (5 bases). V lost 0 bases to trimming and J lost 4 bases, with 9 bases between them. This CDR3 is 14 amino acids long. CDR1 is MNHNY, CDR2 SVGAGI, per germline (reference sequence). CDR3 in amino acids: CASSYSQGGTEAFF. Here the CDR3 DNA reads TGTGCCAGCAGTTACTCCCAGGGAGGCACTGAAGCTTTCTTT.

CDR3 nucleotides: TGTGCCAGCCGCGTACCTCATAATGAAAAACTGTTTTTT. Its protein is CASRVPHNEKLFF. The chain is built from TRBV6-5 and TRBJ1-4; D unresolved. Germline V lookup: CDR1 MNHEY, CDR2 SVGAGI. This CDR3 is 13 amino acids long. The V and J ends lost 8 bases and 4 bases respectively, with 11 bases between them.

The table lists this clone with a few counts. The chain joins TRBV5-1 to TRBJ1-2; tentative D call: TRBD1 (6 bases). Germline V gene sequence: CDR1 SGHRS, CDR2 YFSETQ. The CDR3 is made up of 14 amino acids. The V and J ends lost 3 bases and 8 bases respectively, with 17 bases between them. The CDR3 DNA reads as TGCGCCAGCAGCTCCATGGCAGGGGTCGACGGCTACACCTTC. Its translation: CASSSMAGVDGYTF.

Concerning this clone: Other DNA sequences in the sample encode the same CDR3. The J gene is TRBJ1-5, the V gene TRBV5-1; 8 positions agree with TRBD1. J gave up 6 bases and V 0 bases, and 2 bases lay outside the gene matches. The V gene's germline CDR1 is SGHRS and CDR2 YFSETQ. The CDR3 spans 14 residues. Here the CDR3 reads CASSLGQGTQPQHF. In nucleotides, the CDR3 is TGCGCCAGCAGCTTGGGACAGGGGACTCAGCCCCAGCATTTT.

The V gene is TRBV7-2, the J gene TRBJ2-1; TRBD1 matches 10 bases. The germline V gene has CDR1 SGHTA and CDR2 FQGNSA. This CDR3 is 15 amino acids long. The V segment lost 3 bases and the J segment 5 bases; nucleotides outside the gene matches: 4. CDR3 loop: CASSFDRGLDNEQFF. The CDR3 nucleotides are TGTGCCAGCAGCTTTGACAGGGGGCTGGACAATGAGCAGTTCTTC.

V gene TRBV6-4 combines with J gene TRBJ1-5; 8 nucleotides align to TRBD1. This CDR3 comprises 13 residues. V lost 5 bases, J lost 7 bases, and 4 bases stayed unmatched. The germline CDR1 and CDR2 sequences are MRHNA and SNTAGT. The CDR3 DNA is TGTGCCAGCAGTACGGACAGGGACCAGCCCCAGCATTTT. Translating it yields CASSTDRDQPQHF.

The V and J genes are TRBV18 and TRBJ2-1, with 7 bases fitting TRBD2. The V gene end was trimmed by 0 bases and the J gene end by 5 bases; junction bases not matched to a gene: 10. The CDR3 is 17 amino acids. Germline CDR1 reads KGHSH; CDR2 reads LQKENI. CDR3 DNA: TGTGCCAGCTCACCACCAACCTCGGCTAGCGGTCACAATGAGCAGTTCTTC. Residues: CASSPPTSASGHNEQFF.

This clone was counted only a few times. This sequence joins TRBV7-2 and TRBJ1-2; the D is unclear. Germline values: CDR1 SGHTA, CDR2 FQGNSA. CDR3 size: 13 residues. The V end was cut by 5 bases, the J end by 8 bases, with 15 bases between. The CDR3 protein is CASSPHAGQGYTF. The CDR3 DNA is TGTGCCAGCAGCCCCCACGCGGGTCAAGGCTACACCTTC. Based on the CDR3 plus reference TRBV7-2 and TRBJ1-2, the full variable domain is GAGVSQSPSNKVTEKGKDVELRCDPISGHTALYWYRQSLGQGLEFLIYFQGNSAPDKSGLPSDRFSAERTGGSVSTLTIQRTQQEDSAVYLCASSPHAGQGYTFGSGTRLTVV.

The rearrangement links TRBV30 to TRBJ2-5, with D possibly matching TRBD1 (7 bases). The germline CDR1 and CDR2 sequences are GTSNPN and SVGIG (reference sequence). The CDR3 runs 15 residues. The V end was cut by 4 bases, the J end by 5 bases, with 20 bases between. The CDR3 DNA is TGTGCCTGGAACAGAGGAGGGGGCGGGTCGGAGACCCAGTACTTC. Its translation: CAWNRGGGGSETQYF.

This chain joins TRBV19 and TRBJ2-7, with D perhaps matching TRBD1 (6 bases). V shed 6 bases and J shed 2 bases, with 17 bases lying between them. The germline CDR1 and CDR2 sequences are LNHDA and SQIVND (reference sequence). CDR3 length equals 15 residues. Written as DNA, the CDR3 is TGTGCCAGTAGCGGATTCAGGGGAGCCACCTACGAGCAGTACTTC. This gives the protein CASSGFRGATYEQYF.

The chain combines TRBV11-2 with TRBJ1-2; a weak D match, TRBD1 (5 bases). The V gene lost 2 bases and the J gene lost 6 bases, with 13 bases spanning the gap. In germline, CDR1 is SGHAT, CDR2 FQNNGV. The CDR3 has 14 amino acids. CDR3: CASSLYGGDDGYTF. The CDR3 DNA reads TGTGCCAGCAGCTTATATGGAGGGGATGATGGCTACACCTTC. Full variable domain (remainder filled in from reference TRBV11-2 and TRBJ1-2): EAGVAQSPRYKIIEKRQSVAFWCNPISGHATLYWYQQILGQGPKLLIQFQNNGVVDDSQLPKDRFSAERLKGVDSTLKIQPAKLEDSAVYLCASSLYGGDDGYTFGSGTRLTVV.

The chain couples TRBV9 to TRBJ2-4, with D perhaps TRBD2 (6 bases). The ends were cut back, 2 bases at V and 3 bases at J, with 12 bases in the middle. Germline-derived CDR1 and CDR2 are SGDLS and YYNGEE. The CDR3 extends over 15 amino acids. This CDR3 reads CASSVDGSGKNIQYF. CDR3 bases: TGTGCCAGCAGCGTCGACGGGAGTGGCAAAAACATTCAGTACTTC.

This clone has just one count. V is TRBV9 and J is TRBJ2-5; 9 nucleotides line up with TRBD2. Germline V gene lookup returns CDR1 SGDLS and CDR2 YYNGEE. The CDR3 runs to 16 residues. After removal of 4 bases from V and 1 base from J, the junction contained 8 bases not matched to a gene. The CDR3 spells CASSLGGGGAQETQYF. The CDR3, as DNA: TGTGCCAGCAGCCTAGGTGGCGGGGGGGCCCAAGAGACCCAGTACTTC.

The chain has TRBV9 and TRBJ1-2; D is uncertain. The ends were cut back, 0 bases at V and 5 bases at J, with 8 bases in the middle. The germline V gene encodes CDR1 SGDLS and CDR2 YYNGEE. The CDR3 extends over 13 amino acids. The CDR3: CASSVDQLYGYTF. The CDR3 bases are TGTGCCAGCAGCGTAGACCAGTTATATGGCTACACCTTC.

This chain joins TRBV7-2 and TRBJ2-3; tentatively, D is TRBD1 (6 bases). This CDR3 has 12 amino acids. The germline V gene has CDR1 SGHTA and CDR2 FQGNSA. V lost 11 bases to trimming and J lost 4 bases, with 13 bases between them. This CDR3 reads CALGAVSDTQYF. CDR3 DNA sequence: TGTGCCCTGGGGGCGGTCTCAGATACGCAGTATTTT.

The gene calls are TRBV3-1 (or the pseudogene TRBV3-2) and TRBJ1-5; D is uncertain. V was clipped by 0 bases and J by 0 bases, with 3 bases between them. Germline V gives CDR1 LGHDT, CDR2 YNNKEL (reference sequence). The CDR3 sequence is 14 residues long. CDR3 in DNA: TGTGCCAGCAGCCAAGACGTTAGCAATCAGCCCCAGCATTTT. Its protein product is CASSQDVSNQPQHF.

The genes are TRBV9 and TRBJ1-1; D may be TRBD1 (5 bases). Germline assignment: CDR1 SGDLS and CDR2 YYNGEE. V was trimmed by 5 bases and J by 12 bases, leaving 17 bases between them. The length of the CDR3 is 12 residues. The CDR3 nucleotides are TGTGCCAGCAGAGACTGGAGGGGTACGCCTTTCTTT. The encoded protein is CASRDWRGTPFF.

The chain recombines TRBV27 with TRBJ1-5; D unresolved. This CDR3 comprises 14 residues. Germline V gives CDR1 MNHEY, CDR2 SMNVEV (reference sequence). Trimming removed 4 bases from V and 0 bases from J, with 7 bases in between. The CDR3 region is CASSSPSSNQPQHF. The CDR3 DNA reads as TGTGCCAGCAGTTCCCCGAGTAGCAATCAGCCCCAGCATTTT.

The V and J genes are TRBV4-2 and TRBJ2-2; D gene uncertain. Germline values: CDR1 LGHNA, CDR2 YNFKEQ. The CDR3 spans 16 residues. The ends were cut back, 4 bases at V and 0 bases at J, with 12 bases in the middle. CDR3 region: CASSRLVGSNTGELFF. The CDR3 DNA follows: TGTGCCAGCAGCCGGCTCGTGGGCTCGAACACCGGGGAGCTGTTTTTT.

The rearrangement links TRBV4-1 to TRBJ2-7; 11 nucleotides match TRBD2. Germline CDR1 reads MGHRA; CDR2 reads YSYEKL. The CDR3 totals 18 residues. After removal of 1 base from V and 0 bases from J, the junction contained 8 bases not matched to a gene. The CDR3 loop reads CASSQGLAGGHSSYEQYF. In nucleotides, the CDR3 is TGCGCCAGCAGCCAAGGGCTAGCGGGGGGCCACAGCTCCTACGAGCAGTACTTC.

The CDR3 bases are TGCGCCAGCAGCCAAGACTCAGGGGTTTACCTCGCAACTAATGAAAAACTGTTTTTT. Its protein is CASSQDSGVYLATNEKLFF. The chain has TRBV4-1 and TRBJ1-4, with a weak D call TRBD1 (6 bases). V was clipped by 0 bases and J by 0 bases, with 17 bases between them. From germline, CDR1 is MGHRA and CDR2 YSYEKL. The CDR3 has 19 amino acids.

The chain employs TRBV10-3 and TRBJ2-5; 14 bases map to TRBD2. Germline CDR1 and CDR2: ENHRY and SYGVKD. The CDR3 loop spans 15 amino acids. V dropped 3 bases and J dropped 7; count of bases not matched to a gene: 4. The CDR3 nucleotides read TGTGCCATCAGTGATCTGACTAGCGGGGGGGCGACCCAGTACTTC. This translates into CAISDLTSGGATQYF.

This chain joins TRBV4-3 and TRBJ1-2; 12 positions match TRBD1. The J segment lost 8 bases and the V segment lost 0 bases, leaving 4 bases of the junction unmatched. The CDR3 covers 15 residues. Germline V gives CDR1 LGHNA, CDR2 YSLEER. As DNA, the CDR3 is TGCGCCAGCAGCCAAGAAGCCGGGACAGGGGGCGGCTACACCTTC. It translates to CASSQEAGTGGGYTF.

The CDR3 bases are TGCGCCAGCAGCCCCCGGGGCAATCAGCCCCAGCATTTT. Protein: CASSPRGNQPQHF. V gene TRBV5-1 combines with J gene TRBJ1-5; D call uncertain. V lost 4 bases and J lost 2, with 7 bases in between. CDR3 length equals 13 residues. The germline V gene encodes CDR1 SGHRS and CDR2 YFSETQ.

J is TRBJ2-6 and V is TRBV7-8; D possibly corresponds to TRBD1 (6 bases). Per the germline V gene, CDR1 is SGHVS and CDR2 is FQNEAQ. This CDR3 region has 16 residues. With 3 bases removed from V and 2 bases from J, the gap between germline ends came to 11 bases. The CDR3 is CASSFLAGAGANVLTF. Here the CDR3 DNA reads TGTGCCAGCAGCTTCTTAGCAGGGGCTGGGGCCAACGTCCTGACTTTC.